The 27 T cell receptor beta chains below were found in one sample sequenced in a study of T cell repertoires in cytomegalovirus infection (dated by TCRdb to between 2019 and 2020). Sequencing used an Illumina HiSeq 1500. TCRdb itself trimmed the public reads at Q25 with fastp, ran MiXCR and retained productive beta chains. When rows share a CDR3 protein, they turn into one entry using the most common DNA and genes. For this sample the table gives 200,000 to 250,000 distinct CDR3 sequences, of which 6.5% were detected only once. The ten largest clones add up to less than 7.5% of the sample. Input material: PBMCs. All receptors come from a human donor in good health (CMV status not recorded). Some clones in this sample may be carry-over from other donors' samples.

In its sample, this clonotype was seen many times. The rearrangement joins TRBV30 to TRBJ1-3; D is ambiguous. Looked up from germline, CDR1 is GTSNPN and CDR2 is SVGIG (reference sequence). Trimming cost V 0 bases and J 1 base, with 7 bases left between them. The CDR3 spans 14 residues. CDR3 nucleotide sequence: TGTGCCTGGAGTGTTGGAGGGTCTGGAAACACCATATATTTT. It codes for CAWSVGGSGNTIYF.

The V call is TRBV12-3 or TRBV12-4, the J call TRBJ2-7, with TRBD1 as a possible D gene (5 bases). Trimming cost V 6 bases and J 0 bases, with 15 bases left between them. The length of the CDR3 is 15 residues. The CDR3 bases are TGTGCCAGCAGCTACTCGACAGACAACTCCTACGAGCAGTACTTC. Translated: CASSYSTDNSYEQYF.

This clonotype was recorded a few times. The rearrangement joins TRBV28 to TRBJ2-1; weak D call: TRBD2 (5 bases). The ends were cut back, 5 bases at V and 6 bases at J, with 17 bases in the middle. The CDR3 contains 15 residues. CDR1 is MDHEN and CDR2 is SYDVKM in the germline V gene. CDR3 residues: CASSETTSRPNEQFF. The CDR3 coding sequence is TGTGCCAGCAGTGAGACTACTTCGAGACCCAATGAGCAGTTCTTC.

This clonotype was counted many times. The rearrangement joins TRBV28 to TRBJ1-3; 8 positions agree with TRBD1. The CDR3 contains 15 residues. V dropped 3 bases and J dropped 3; count of bases not matched to a gene: 4. Germline V gene lookup returns CDR1 MDHEN and CDR2 SYDVKM. Here the CDR3 DNA reads TGTGCCAGCAGTTTCCCGGACAGGGTTGGAAACACCATATATTTT. Its protein is CASSFPDRVGNTIYF.

Concerning this clonotype itself: Given a much more abundant clone one base away, this may be a read error. The chain uses TRBV6-2 or TRBV6-3 and TRBJ1-2; D gene unclear. Per germline, CDR1 MNHEY and CDR2 SVGEGT. The CDR3 is 12 residues long. DNA of the CDR3: TGTGCCAGCAGCCAAAGGATCTATGTCTACACCTTC. Translating gives CASSQRIYVYTF.

The table lists this clonotype with many counts. The chain links TRBV7-2 to TRBJ2-1; tentative D call: TRBD1 (5 bases). CDR3 length equals 13 residues. Germline V gene lookup returns CDR1 SGHTA and CDR2 FQGNSA. V was clipped by 4 bases and J by 14 bases, with 18 bases between them. CDR3 amino acids: CASSSRTGRGKFF. CDR3 in DNA: TGTGCCAGCAGCTCGCGAACAGGAAGGGGAAAGTTCTTC.

This clonotype was picked up many times. This chain links TRBV20-1 with TRBJ2-2, with D perhaps matching TRBD2 (7 bases). V shed 5 bases and J shed 2 bases, with 18 bases lying between them. Germline V gene lookup returns CDR1 DFQATT and CDR2 SNEGSKA (reference sequence). This CDR3 has 16 amino acids. This CDR3 is CSAGRGARINTGELFF. CDR3 DNA sequence: TGCAGTGCTGGCCGGGGGGCCAGGATTAACACCGGGGAGCTGTTTTTT.

This clonotype has only a few counts. The chain recombines TRBV4-1 with TRBJ2-7, with D perhaps assigned TRBD1 or TRBD2 (6 bases each). V was clipped by 0 bases and J by 2 bases, with 14 bases between them. CDR1 and CDR2 (germline): MGHRA, YSYEKL. The length of the CDR3 is 16 residues. The DNA for the CDR3 is TGCGCCAGCAGCCAAGAAACCCGGGGGCGAGCCTACGAGCAGTACTTC. Translating it yields CASSQETRGRAYEQYF.

This clonotype showed up many times. The CDR3 region has the DNA TGTGCCAGCAGCTTACGGGATAGGACAGGGGGCATCTACAATGAGCAGTTCTTC. It yields the protein CASSLRDRTGGIYNEQFF. The chain carries TRBV7-2 and TRBJ2-1; 11 bases are a match to TRBD1. Germline loops: CDR1 SGHTA, CDR2 FQGNSA. V was clipped by 2 bases and J by 3 bases; unmatched bases: 9. The CDR3 sequence is 18 residues long.

There are many counts of this clonotype. V usage is TRBV20-1 and J usage is TRBJ2-5, with 10 positions matching TRBD1. CDR3 length: 15 residues. CDR1 DFQATT and CDR2 SNEGSKA come from the germline V gene (reference sequence). Trimming removed 3 bases from V and 3 bases from J; junction bases left unmatched: 7. The CDR3 nucleotides are TGCAGTGCTAGTTACACGGGACAGGGGAAAGAGACCCAGTACTTC. Translation gives CSASYTGQGKETQYF.

This clonotype was counted at least ten times. One end of the junction varies from germline; a read error may be responsible. The rearrangement uses TRBV19 and TRBJ2-1; D is unclear. CDR1 and CDR2 (germline): LNHDA, SQIVND (reference sequence). CDR3 length: 10 amino acids. The CDR3 DNA sequence: TGTGCCAGTGGTATACATGAGCAGTTCTTC. Its protein product is CASGIHEQFF. The full variable domain, with the rest looked up from reference TRBV19 and TRBJ2-1, is DGGITQSPKYLFRKEGQNVTLSCEQNLNHDAMYWYRQDPGQGLRLIYYSQIVNDFQKGDIAEGYSVSREKKESFPLTVTSAQKNPTAFYLCASGIHEQFFGPGTRLTVL.

This clonotype showed up many times. V and J are TRBV11-1 and TRBJ2-7; D is tentatively TRBD1 or TRBD2 (5 bases each). CDR1 is SGHAT and CDR2 is FQDESV in the germline V gene (reference sequence). This CDR3 is built from 13 residues. The V and J ends lost 3 bases and 5 bases respectively, with 11 bases between them. The DNA for the CDR3 is TGTGCCAGCAGCTTCAGGGAGTCCAACGAGCAGTACTTC. Translated: CASSFRESNEQYF. The variable domain in full, completed from reference TRBV11-1 and TRBJ2-7, reads EAEVAQSPRYKITEKSQAVAFWCDPISGHATLYWYRQILGQGPELLVQFQDESVVDDSQLPKDRFSAERLKGVDSTLKIQPAELGDSAMYLCASSFRESNEQYFGPGTRLTVT.

There are many counts of this clonotype. This chain uses TRBV20-1 with TRBJ2-3; the match to TRBD2 covers 8 bases. The trim removed 3 bases at V and 2 bases at J, leaving 7 bases unmatched. Germline-derived CDR1 and CDR2 are DFQATT and SNEGSKA (reference sequence). The CDR3 contains 15 residues. For the CDR3, the DNA is TGCAGTGCTAGCAGCGGGGGCCGCTACACAGATACGCAGTATTTT. Translation gives CSASSGGRYTDTQYF.

This rearrangement joins TRBV13 to TRBJ2-3; tentatively, D is TRBD2 (6 bases). This CDR3 is built from 15 residues. V was shortened by 0 bases and J by 5 bases, with 12 bases between the two germline ends. Per the germline V gene, CDR1 is PRHDT and CDR2 is FYEKMQ (reference sequence). The CDR3 region is CASSLGLAPGDTQYF. CDR3 sequence (DNA): TGTGCCAGCAGCTTAGGCCTAGCGCCCGGAGATACGCAGTATTTT.

This clonotype was recorded at least ten times. The chain is built from TRBV7-2 and TRBJ1-5, with TRBD1 identical over 11 bases. Germline CDR1 and CDR2: SGHTA and FQGNSA. The CDR3 length is 16 residues. V lost 4 bases and J lost 0; bases outside the gene matches: 2. CDR3 amino acids: CASSSGTGGSNQPQHF. The CDR3 DNA reads as TGTGCCAGCAGCTCAGGGACAGGGGGTAGCAATCAGCCCCAGCATTTT.

At least ten counts were recorded for this clonotype. This chain joins TRBV6-2 or TRBV6-3 and TRBJ2-7; 11 nucleotides align to TRBD2. The CDR3 has 15 amino acids. CDR1 MNHEY and CDR2 SVGEGT come from the germline V gene. V shed 6 bases, J shed 2 bases, and the junction held 6 bases outside the gene matches. This CDR3 is CASRPSGGHPYEQYF. CDR3 nucleotides: TGTGCCAGCAGACCTAGCGGGGGGCACCCCTACGAGCAGTACTTC.

This clonotype was seen at least ten times. The chain couples TRBV14 to TRBJ1-1; D is possibly TRBD1 (5 bases). V lost 2 bases and J 1 base, leaving 23 bases between the germline ends. Germline CDR1 and CDR2: SGHDN and FVKESK. CDR3 size: 19 residues. In DNA form, the CDR3 reads TGTGCCAGCAGCCAACTCCCGGCAGGGCCCAGGAATTGGAACACTGAAGCTTTCTTT. This encodes CASSQLPAGPRNWNTEAFF.

This chain links TRBV6-2 or TRBV6-3 with TRBJ1-1, with TRBD1 matching over 7 bases. CDR1 and CDR2 from the germline V gene are MNHEY and SVGEGT. The ends lost 1 base at V and 11 bases at J; junction bases unmatched: 7. This CDR3 region has 13 residues. CDR3 residues: CASSYWDRARAFF. CDR3 coding DNA: TGTGCCAGCAGTTACTGGGACAGAGCCCGGGCTTTCTTT.

J is TRBJ1-5 and V is TRBV7-8; weak D call: TRBD1 (6 bases). The CDR3 extends over 17 amino acids. The germline V gene has CDR1 SGHVS and CDR2 FQNEAQ. The germline V and J ends were trimmed by 5 bases and 2 bases, with 19 bases remaining between them. This chain's CDR3 is CASSQTSQGYGNQPQHF. The CDR3 DNA reads as TGTGCCAGCAGCCAAACCTCCCAGGGGTACGGCAATCAGCCCCAGCATTTT.

This clonotype was observed at least ten times. V gene TRBV14 combines with J gene TRBJ2-7; D gene unclear. CDR1 and CDR2 from the germline V gene are SGHDN and FVKESK. Trimming removed 1 base from V and 4 bases from J, with 5 bases in between. This CDR3 spans 12 amino acids. DNA for the CDR3: TGTGCCAGCAGCCAAGGGGGTTACGAGCAGTACTTC. The encoded protein is CASSQGGYEQYF. The entire variable domain, with the rest obtained from reference TRBV14 and TRBJ2-7, is as follows: EAGVTQFPSHSVIEKGQTVTLRCDPISGHDNLYWYRRVMGKEIKFLLHFVKESKQDESGMPNNRFLAERTGGTYSTLKVQPAELEDSGVYFCASSQGGYEQYFGPGTRLTVT.

The genes are TRBV20-1 and TRBJ2-7, with a possible D match to TRBD1 (6 bases). There are 12 residues in the CDR3. From germline, CDR1 is DFQATT and CDR2 SNEGSKA (reference sequence). Trimming left V 7 bases short and J 0 bases short, with 10 bases between. Here the CDR3 DNA reads TGCAGTGGGGCAGGGGACTCCTACGAGCAGTACTTC. It codes for CSGAGDSYEQYF.

This clonotype was observed at least ten times. The chain links TRBV28 to TRBJ2-3; 8 bases map to TRBD2. This CDR3 spans 13 amino acids. Trimming removed 8 bases from V and 5 bases from J; junction bases left unmatched: 6. Germline CDR1 and CDR2: MDHEN and SYDVKM. The CDR3 loop is CASSAGGEDTQYF. CDR3 coding DNA: TGTGCCAGCTCGGCGGGGGGAGAAGATACGCAGTATTTT.

The V call is TRBV12-3 or TRBV12-4, the J call TRBJ1-1; D unclear. The V end lost 3 bases, the J end lost 8 bases, and 7 bases lay between the germline ends. The CDR3 consists of 11 residues. The CDR3 reads CASSLNVEAFF. The CDR3 DNA reads as TGTGCCAGCAGTTTGAATGTGGAAGCTTTCTTT.

In this sample, this clonotype turned up many times. The J gene is TRBJ2-3, the V gene TRBV29-1, with TRBD2 as a possible D gene (5 bases). The CDR3 length is 15 residues. The V end was cut by 3 bases, the J end by 1 base, with 14 bases between. The V gene's germline CDR1 is SQVTM and CDR2 ANQGSEA. In DNA form, the CDR3 reads TGCAGCGTTGAGTACACTAGTTCTGGCACAGATACGCAGTATTTT. Translated, it gives CSVEYTSSGTDTQYF.

This chain uses TRBV9 with TRBJ2-7, with TRBD2 matching 8 bases. CDR1 and CDR2 (germline): SGDLS, YYNGEE. This CDR3 region has 14 residues. With V trimmed by 3 bases and J by 4 bases, 6 bases remained unmatched. Here the CDR3 DNA reads TGTGCCAGCAGCGGAGCGGGGGATCCGTACGAGCAGTACTTC. Its translation: CASSGAGDPYEQYF.

V usage is TRBV29-1 and J usage is TRBJ1-2, with D possibly TRBD1 on 5 matching bases. The germline gives CDR1 SQVTM, CDR2 ANQGSEA. The CDR3 covers 14 residues. Between the trimmed V and J ends, which lost 2 bases and 5 bases, there was a span of 15 bases. The CDR3 loop reads CSVEFGAAPYGYTF. CDR3 nucleotide sequence: TGCAGCGTTGAATTCGGGGCAGCCCCGTATGGCTACACCTTC.

In its sample, this clonotype was seen many times. The chain has TRBV10-3 and TRBJ2-5, with 7 bases aligning to TRBD1. CDR3 length: 15 amino acids. The germline gives CDR1 ENHRY, CDR2 SYGVKD. The V and J ends lost 4 bases and 2 bases, in that order; junction bases with no gene match: 7. The CDR3 is CAISASNRGQETQYF. The CDR3 coding sequence is TGTGCCATCAGTGCTTCCAACAGGGGACAAGAGACCCAGTACTTC.